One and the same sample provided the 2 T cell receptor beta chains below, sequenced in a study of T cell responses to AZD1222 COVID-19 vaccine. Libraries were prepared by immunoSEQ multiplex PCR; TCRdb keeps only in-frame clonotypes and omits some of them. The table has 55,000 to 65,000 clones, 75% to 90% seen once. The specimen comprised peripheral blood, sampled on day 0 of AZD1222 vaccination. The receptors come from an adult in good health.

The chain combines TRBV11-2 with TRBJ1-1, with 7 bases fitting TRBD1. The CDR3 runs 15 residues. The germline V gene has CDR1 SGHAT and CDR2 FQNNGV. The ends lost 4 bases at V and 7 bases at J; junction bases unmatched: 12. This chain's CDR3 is CASSSRTGEYFEAFF. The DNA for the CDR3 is TGTGCCAGCAGCTCACGGACAGGTGAATACTTTGAAGCTTTCTTT.

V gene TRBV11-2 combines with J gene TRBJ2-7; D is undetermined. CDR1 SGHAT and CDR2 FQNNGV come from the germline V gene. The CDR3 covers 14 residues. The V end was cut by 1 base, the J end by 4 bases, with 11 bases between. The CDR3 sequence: CASSLGDIPYEQYF. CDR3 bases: TGTGCCAGCAGCTTAGGCGACATCCCATACGAGCAGTACTTC.